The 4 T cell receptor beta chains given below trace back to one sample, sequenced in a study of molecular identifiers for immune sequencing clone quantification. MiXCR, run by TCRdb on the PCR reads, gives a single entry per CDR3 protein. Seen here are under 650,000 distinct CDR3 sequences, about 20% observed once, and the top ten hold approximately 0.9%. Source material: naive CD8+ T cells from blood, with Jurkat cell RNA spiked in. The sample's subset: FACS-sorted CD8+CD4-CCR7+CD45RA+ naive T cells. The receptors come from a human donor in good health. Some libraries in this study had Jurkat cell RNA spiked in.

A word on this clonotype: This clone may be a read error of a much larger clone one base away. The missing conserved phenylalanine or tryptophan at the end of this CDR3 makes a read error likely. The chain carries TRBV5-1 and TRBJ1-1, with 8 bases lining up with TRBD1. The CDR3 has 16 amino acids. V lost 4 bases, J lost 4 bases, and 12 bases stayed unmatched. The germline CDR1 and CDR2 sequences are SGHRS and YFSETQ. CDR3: CASSPNPGGMVTEAFY. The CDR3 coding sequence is TGCGCCAGCAGCCCGAACCCAGGGGGCATGGTCACTGAAGCTTTCTAT.

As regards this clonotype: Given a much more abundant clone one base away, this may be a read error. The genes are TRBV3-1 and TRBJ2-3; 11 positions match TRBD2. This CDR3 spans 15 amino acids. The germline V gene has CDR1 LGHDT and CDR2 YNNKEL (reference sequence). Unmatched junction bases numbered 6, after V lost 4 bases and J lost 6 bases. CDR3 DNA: TGTGCCAGCAGCCCCGGAAGACTAGCGGGGGATACGCAGTATTTT. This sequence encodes CASSPGRLAGDTQYF.

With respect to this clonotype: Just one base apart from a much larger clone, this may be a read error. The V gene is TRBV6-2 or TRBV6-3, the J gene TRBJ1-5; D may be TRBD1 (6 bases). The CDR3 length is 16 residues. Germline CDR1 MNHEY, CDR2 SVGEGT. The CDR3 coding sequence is TGTGCCAGCAGTCCCGGGACAATCGGAAGCAATCGGCCCCAGCATTTT. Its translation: CASSPGTIGSNRPQHF.

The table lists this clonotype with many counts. The CDR3 reads CASSFRTGSVYEQYF. The CDR3 DNA is TGCGCCAGCAGCTTTCGGACAGGGAGCGTTTACGAGCAGTACTTC. The chain carries TRBV5-1 and TRBJ2-7, with 8 bases matching TRBD1. The CDR3 contains 15 residues. CDR1 and CDR2 (germline): SGHRS, YFSETQ. V shed 2 bases, J shed 4 bases, and the junction held 8 bases outside the gene matches.